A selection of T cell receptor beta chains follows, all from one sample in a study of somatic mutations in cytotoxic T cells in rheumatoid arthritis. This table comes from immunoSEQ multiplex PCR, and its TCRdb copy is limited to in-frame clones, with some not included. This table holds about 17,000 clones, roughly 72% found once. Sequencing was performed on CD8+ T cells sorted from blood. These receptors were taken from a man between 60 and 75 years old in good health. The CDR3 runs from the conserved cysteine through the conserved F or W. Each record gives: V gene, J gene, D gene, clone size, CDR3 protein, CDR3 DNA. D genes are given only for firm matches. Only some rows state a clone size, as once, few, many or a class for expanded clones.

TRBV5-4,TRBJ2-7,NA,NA,CASSLGMGAEEQYF,TGTGCCAGCAGCTTGGGTATGGGGGCGGAAGAGCAGTACTTC
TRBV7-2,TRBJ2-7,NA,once,CASSLVTRDEQYF,TGTGCCAGCAGCTTAGTGACTCGCGACGAGCAGTACTTC
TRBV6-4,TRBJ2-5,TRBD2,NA,CASSDSKSTSGETQYF,TGTGCCAGCAGTGACTCGAAATCCACTAGCGGAGAGACCCAGTACTTC
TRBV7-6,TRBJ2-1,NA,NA,CASSFRVGGLNEQFF,TGTGCCAGCAGCTTTAGGGTGGGGGGGCTCAATGAGCAGTTCTTC
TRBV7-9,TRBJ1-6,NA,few,CASSLVAGVSPLHF,TGTGCCAGCAGCTTAGTGGCAGGGGTATCACCCCTCCACTTT
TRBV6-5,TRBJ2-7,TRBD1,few,CASSEDRDYHEQYF,TGTGCCAGCAGCGAGGACAGGGATTACCACGAGCAGTACTTC
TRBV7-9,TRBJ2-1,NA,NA,CASSSGPTYSEQFF,TGTGCCAGCAGTTCCGGCCCTACTTACAGTGAGCAGTTCTTC
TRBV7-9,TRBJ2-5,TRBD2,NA,CASSTPSGVNQETQYF,TGTGCCAGCAGCACCCCTAGCGGGGTAAACCAAGAGACCCAGTACTTC
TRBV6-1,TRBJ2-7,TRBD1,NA,CASSEEGGSSYEQYF,TGTGCCAGCAGTGAAGAAGGGGGCAGCTCCTACGAGCAGTACTTC
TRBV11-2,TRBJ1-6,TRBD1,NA,CASSLTGDGSPLHF,TGTGCCAGCAGCTTGACAGGGGACGGGTCACCCCTCCACTTT
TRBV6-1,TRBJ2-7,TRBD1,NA,CASTRDRGRYEQYF,TGTGCCAGCACCCGGGACAGGGGGCGGTACGAGCAGTACTTC
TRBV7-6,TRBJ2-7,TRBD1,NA,CASSLATGQGSYEQYF,TGTGCCAGCAGCTTAGCAACAGGACAGGGCTCCTACGAGCAGTACTTC
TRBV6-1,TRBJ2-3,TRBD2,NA,CASSGASGFTDTQYF,TGTGCCAGCAGTGGGGCTAGCGGATTCACAGATACGCAGTATTTT
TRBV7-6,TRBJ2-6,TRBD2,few,CASSHGTSGRGVGANVLTF,TGTGCCAGCAGCCACGGGACTAGCGGGAGGGGAGTTGGGGCCAACGTCCTGACTTTC
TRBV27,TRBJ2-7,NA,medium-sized,CASSLAGAHGEQYF,TGTGCCAGCAGTTTGGCGGGGGCCCACGGGGAGCAGTACTTC
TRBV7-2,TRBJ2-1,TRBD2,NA,CASSFLAGGGLSEQFF,TGTGCCAGCAGCTTCTTGGCGGGAGGTGGATTGAGTGAGCAGTTCTTC
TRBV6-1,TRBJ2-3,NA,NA,CASSEDWGRTDTQYF,TGTGCCAGCAGTGAAGATTGGGGGCGGACAGATACGCAGTATTTT
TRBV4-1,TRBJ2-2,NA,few,CASSPKTGPNTGELFF,TGCGCCAGCAGCCCAAAGACAGGACCCAACACCGGGGAGCTGTTTTTT
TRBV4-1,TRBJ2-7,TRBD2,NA,CASSQDNEAGGRIYEQYF,TGCGCCAGCAGCCAAGACAATGAGGCCGGCGGGAGGATTTACGAGCAGTACTTC
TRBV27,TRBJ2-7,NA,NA,CASSATGNEQYF,TGTGCCAGCAGTGCTACAGGGAACGAGCAGTACTTC
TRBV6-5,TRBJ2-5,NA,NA,CASSPPGKETQYF,TGTGCCAGCAGCCCCCCGGGTAAAGAGACCCAGTACTTC
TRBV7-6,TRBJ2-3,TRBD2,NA,CASSRGGLAGVDTQYF,TGTGCCAGCAGCCGAGGGGGACTAGCGGGAGTAGATACGCAGTATTTT
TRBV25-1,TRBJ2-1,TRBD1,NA,CASSAGTGIRLDEQFF,TGTGCCAGCAGTGCTGGGACAGGTATCCGATTAGATGAGCAGTTCTTC
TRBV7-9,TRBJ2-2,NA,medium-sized,CASSIVIYTGELFF,TGTGCCAGCAGCATCGTTATTTACACCGGGGAGCTGTTTTTT